The 23 T cell receptor beta chains below were found in one sample sequenced in a study of shared clonotypes between healthy human individuals. The table came from immunoSEQ multiplex PCR; TCRdb's copy has only in-frame clones and leaves some out. Of 1,500,000 or so clones listed, around 98.5% are singletons. The sequenced sample was naive CD4+ T cells sorted from blood. Sample subset: CD45RA+ positively selected. These receptor sequences come from a young man in good health.

The gene calls are TRBV9 and TRBJ2-3; 9 bases match TRBD2. V trimming: 2 bases; J trimming: 3 bases; junction bases outside the gene matches: 4. This CDR3 spans 15 amino acids. The germline V gene has CDR1 SGDLS and CDR2 YYNGEE. The CDR3 nucleotides read TGTGCCAGCAGCGTCTCTAGCGGGACTACAGATACGCAGTATTTT. Translating it yields CASSVSSGTTDTQYF.

In the case of this clone: The sample holds other DNA sequences that translate to the same CDR3. This chain links TRBV28 with TRBJ1-2; D gene ambiguous. The CDR3 has 13 amino acids. Germline CDR1 and CDR2: MDHEN and SYDVKM. V was clipped by 2 bases and J by 2 bases, with 6 bases between them. CDR3 protein: CASSLRVNYGYTF. Here the CDR3 DNA reads TGTGCCAGCAGTTTAAGGGTCAACTATGGCTACACCTTC.

The chain recombines TRBV14 with TRBJ2-7, with D possibly TRBD2 on 6 matching bases. CDR1 is SGHDN and CDR2 is FVKESK in the germline V gene. V was clipped by 5 bases and J by 3 bases, with 23 bases between them. This CDR3 contains 17 residues. The CDR3 protein is CASSFYTSGTPHYEQYF. The CDR3 DNA sequence: TGTGCCAGCAGCTTTTACACATCCGGGACTCCACACTACGAGCAGTACTTC.

The chain has TRBV5-1 and TRBJ2-1, with 7 bases identical to TRBD1. CDR3 length: 16 residues. Germline lookup yields CDR1 SGHRS and CDR2 YFSETQ. The ends lost 0 bases at V and 4 bases at J; junction bases unmatched: 7. DNA for the CDR3: TGCGCCAGCAGCTTGGCGAAGGGACAGCGATACAATGAGCAGTTCTTC. Translation gives CASSLAKGQRYNEQFF. Complete variable domain (other parts from reference TRBV5-1 and TRBJ2-1): KAGVTQTPRYLIKTRGQQVTLSCSPISGHRSVSWYQQTPGQGLQFLFEYFSETQRNKGNFPGRFSGRQFSNSRSEMNVSTLELGDSALYLCASSLAKGQRYNEQFFGPGTRLTVL.

This chain connects TRBV9 to TRBJ2-1, with 8 bases lining up with TRBD2. Germline trimming cut 0 bases from V and 6 bases from J; bases unmatched to any gene: 5. The CDR3 has 15 residues. Germline V CDR1 and CDR2: SGDLS, YYNGEE. The CDR3 here is CASSVDRLASNEQFF. Here the CDR3 DNA reads TGTGCCAGCAGCGTAGATAGACTAGCGAGCAATGAGCAGTTCTTC.

The V gene is TRBV5-1, the J gene TRBJ2-7, with 8 positions matching TRBD1. The CDR3 is 16 amino acids. Germline V CDR1 and CDR2: SGHRS, YFSETQ. V lost 0 bases and J lost 2; bases outside the gene matches: 7. CDR3 nucleotides: TGCGCCAGCAGCTTGGGAATCTGGACAGGGACCTACGAGCAGTACTTC. This gives the protein CASSLGIWTGTYEQYF.

V gene TRBV29-1 combines with J gene TRBJ1-3; D uncertain. V shed 2 bases and J shed 0 bases, with 11 bases lying between them. The CDR3 loop spans 15 amino acids. Germline V gives CDR1 SQVTM, CDR2 ANQGSEA. In DNA, the CDR3 is TGCAGCGTTGAATTAGATCCCGTCTCTGGAAACACCATATATTTT. This sequence encodes CSVELDPVSGNTIYF.

Notes on this clone: At one of its ends the junction is not consistent with the germline gene, which may arise from a read error. The chain employs TRBV6-5 and TRBJ2-7, with D possibly matching TRBD1 (6 bases). The CDR3 has 14 amino acids. Per germline, CDR1 MNHEY and CDR2 SVGAGI. CDR3 residues: CASSYSQGTYEQYF. As DNA, the CDR3 is TGTGCCAGCAGCTACTCGCAGGGGACCTACGAGCAGTACTTC.

This rearrangement joins TRBV5-6 to TRBJ1-2; maybe TRBD1 (5 bases). V shed 3 bases and J shed 8 bases, with 8 bases lying between them. The CDR3 is made up of 11 amino acids. Germline values: CDR1 SGHDT, CDR2 YYEEEE. The CDR3 reads CASSWGPGYTF. The CDR3 nucleotides read TGTGCCAGCAGCTGGGGCCCCGGCTACACCTTC.

In this sample, this clone turned up once. The rearrangement uses TRBV14 and TRBJ2-1; 7 nucleotides line up with TRBD2. CDR1 and CDR2 from the germline V gene are SGHDN and FVKESK. With 1 base clipped from V and 0 bases from J, the junction kept 6 bases outside the gene matches. The CDR3 consists of 17 residues. CDR3 loop: CASSQGWRGSSYNEQFF. The CDR3 nucleotides are TGTGCCAGCAGCCAAGGGTGGCGGGGGAGCTCCTACAATGAGCAGTTCTTC.

The V call is TRBV11-2, the J call TRBJ1-1, with 7 bases matching TRBD1. Losses at the gene ends were 4 bases for V and 1 base for J; bases not matched to a gene: 3. This CDR3 region has 14 residues. CDR1 and CDR2 (germline): SGHAT, FQNNGV. The CDR3: CASSSRQGNTEAFF. The CDR3 DNA follows: TGTGCCAGCAGCTCCCGACAGGGGAACACTGAAGCTTTCTTT.

This chain connects TRBV5-4 to TRBJ2-1; D is undetermined. Germline V CDR1 and CDR2: SGHNT, YYREEE (reference sequence). The CDR3 extends over 13 amino acids. V lost 0 bases, J lost 3 bases, and 4 bases lay in between. The CDR3 is CASSLANYNEQFF. The CDR3 DNA sequence: TGTGCCAGCAGCTTGGCCAACTACAATGAGCAGTTCTTC.

This clone was picked up one time. The chain links TRBV6-1 to TRBJ1-5, with TRBD1 matching 7 bases. The CDR3 is made up of 13 amino acids. Per the germline V gene, CDR1 is MNHNS and CDR2 is SASEGT. The ends lost 6 bases at V and 4 bases at J; junction bases unmatched: 3. CDR3 residues: CASRGTVNQPQHF. CDR3 bases: TGTGCCAGCAGGGGGACAGTAAATCAGCCCCAGCATTTT.

The table lists this clone with a count of one. The chain couples TRBV18 to TRBJ1-3, with 8 bases aligning to TRBD1. The CDR3 loop spans 17 amino acids. Per germline, CDR1 KGHSH and CDR2 LQKENI. The ends lost 4 bases at V and 2 bases at J; junction bases unmatched: 10. The CDR3 nucleotides are TGTGCCAGCTCACATCTCCCTCCCAGGGGGCCTGGAAACACCATATATTTT. Encoded protein: CASSHLPPRGPGNTIYF.

This chain links TRBV6-4 with TRBJ2-3; 9 bases are shared with TRBD2. The CDR3 has 15 residues. CDR1 MRHNA and CDR2 SNTAGT come from the germline V gene. After removal of 5 bases from V and 8 bases from J, the junction contained 11 bases not matched to a gene. CDR3 residues: CASSQTSGPLGTQYF. The CDR3 DNA follows: TGTGCCAGCAGTCAGACTAGCGGCCCTCTTGGTACGCAGTATTTT.

About this clone: The same CDR3 also results from other DNA sequences found in this sample. This chain connects TRBV7-9 to TRBJ2-5; D perhaps matches TRBD1 (6 bases). The CDR3 length is 14 residues. The V gene lost 1 base and the J gene lost 2 bases, with 8 bases spanning the gap. Germline CDR1 and CDR2: SEHNR and FQNEAQ (reference sequence). The CDR3 spells CASSLVGQQETQYF. CDR3 in DNA: TGTGCCAGCAGCTTAGTGGGACAACAAGAGACCCAGTACTTC.

The CDR3 nucleotides are TGTGCCATCCTGGAGGCGGGAGGGAACACCGGGGAGCTGTTTTTT. This translates into CAILEAGGNTGELFF. V and J are TRBV7-3 and TRBJ2-2, with 8 positions matching TRBD2. This CDR3 has 15 amino acids. The germline CDR1 and CDR2 sequences are SGHTA and FQGTGA. After removal of 10 bases from V and 1 base from J, the junction contained 8 bases not matched to a gene.

The rearrangement joins TRBV5-1 to TRBJ1-3; D might be TRBD1 (6 bases). Germline lookup yields CDR1 SGHRS and CDR2 YFSETQ. CDR3 length: 17 residues. With 4 bases removed from V and 2 bases from J, the gap between germline ends came to 19 bases. DNA for the CDR3: TGCGCCAGCAGCAGCCAGTTTGCGGGGGCGCCTGGAAACACCATATATTTT. Amino acids: CASSSQFAGAPGNTIYF.

V is TRBV27 and J is TRBJ2-3, with 7 bases that match TRBD1. V shed 7 bases, J shed 0 bases, and the junction held 7 bases outside the gene matches. This CDR3 is built from 15 residues. CDR1 is MNHEY and CDR2 is SMNVEV in the germline V gene (reference sequence). CDR3 bases: TGTGCCAGCACCCAGACAGGGTCAAGCACAGATACGCAGTATTTT. It codes for CASTQTGSSTDTQYF.

This clone showed up just once. The chain uses TRBV30 and TRBJ2-1; 10 positions agree with TRBD2. Germline CDR1 and CDR2: GTSNPN and SVGIG (reference sequence). The CDR3 is 19 amino acids. V gave up 0 bases and J gave up 7 bases; unmatched junction bases: 18. The CDR3 DNA follows: TGTGCCTGGAGTGTAAGCCTATTGCTACTAGCGGGGCGGGGGAATGAGCAGTTCTTC. Translation gives CAWSVSLLLLAGRGNEQFF.

The chain joins TRBV5-1 to TRBJ2-1; D is ambiguous. V lost 4 bases and J lost 0, with 8 bases in between. The CDR3 contains 14 residues. Germline CDR1 is SGHRS and CDR2 is YFSETQ. This chain's CDR3 is CASSPMGSYNEQFF. The CDR3 DNA reads as TGCGCCAGCAGCCCGATGGGCTCCTACAATGAGCAGTTCTTC.

The chain joins TRBV13 to TRBJ1-2, with D uncertain. The germline CDR1 and CDR2 sequences are PRHDT and FYEKMQ (reference sequence). The CDR3 loop spans 12 amino acids. Trimming removed 4 bases from V and 1 base from J, with 4 bases in between. The CDR3 protein is CASSSGNYGYTF. The CDR3 DNA reads as TGTGCCAGCAGCTCGGGTAACTATGGCTACACCTTC.

A note on this clone: The same CDR3 can be traced to other DNA sequences in this sample. The chain joins TRBV19 to TRBJ2-7; D ambiguous. The V gene's germline CDR1 is LNHDA and CDR2 SQIVND (reference sequence). The CDR3 covers 12 residues. Trimming left V 5 bases short and J 3 bases short, with 8 bases between. CDR3 in amino acids: CASSQLGYEQYF. The DNA of the CDR3 is TGTGCCAGTAGTCAACTGGGCTACGAGCAGTACTTC.